This T cell receptor beta chain was sequenced during a study of shared clonotypes between healthy human individuals. Naive-designated CD8 cells lacked CD45RO, were positively enriched for CCR7, and omitted terminally differentiated effector memory CD45RA+ cells. Clones were sequenced by immunoSEQ multiplex PCR, and TCRdb holds only the in-frame ones, with some missing. The sample includes roughly 2,000,000 clones, about 95% of them seen just once. This TCR was recovered from a man between 18 and 35 years old in good health. Specimen: naive CD8+ T cells sorted from blood.

The CDR3 coding sequence is TGCGCCAGCATTGGGGACAGTTACAATGAGCAGTTCTTC. The encoded protein is CASIGDSYNEQFF. The V gene is TRBV5-1, the J gene TRBJ2-1; 7 bases match TRBD1. Germline V gene data show CDR1 as SGHRS and CDR2 as YFSETQ. The CDR3 has 13 residues. V dropped 6 bases and J dropped 4; count of bases not matched to a gene: 4.